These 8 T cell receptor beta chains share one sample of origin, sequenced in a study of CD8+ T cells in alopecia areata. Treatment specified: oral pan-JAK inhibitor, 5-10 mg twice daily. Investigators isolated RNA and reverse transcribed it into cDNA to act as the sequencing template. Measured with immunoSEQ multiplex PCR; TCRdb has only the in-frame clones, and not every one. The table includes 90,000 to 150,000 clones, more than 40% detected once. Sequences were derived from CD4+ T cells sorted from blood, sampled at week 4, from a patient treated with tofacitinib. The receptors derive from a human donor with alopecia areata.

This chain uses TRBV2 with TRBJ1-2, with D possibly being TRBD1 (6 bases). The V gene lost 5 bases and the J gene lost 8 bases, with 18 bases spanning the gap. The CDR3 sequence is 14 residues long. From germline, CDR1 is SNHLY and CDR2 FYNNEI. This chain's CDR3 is CASSKLTGSSGYTF. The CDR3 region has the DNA TGTGCCAGCAGTAAACTTACAGGGTCGTCGGGCTACACCTTC.

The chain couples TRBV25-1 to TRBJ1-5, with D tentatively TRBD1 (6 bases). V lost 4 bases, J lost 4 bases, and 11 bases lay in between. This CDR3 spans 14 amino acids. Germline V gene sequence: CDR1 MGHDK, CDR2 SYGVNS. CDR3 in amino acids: CASSVGTGNQPQHF. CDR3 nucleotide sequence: TGTGCCAGCAGTGTAGGCACAGGGAATCAGCCCCAGCATTTT.

Here the CDR3 reads CASDRGRNKEKLFF. The CDR3 DNA sequence: TGTGCCAGTGACAGGGGAAGGAATAAGGAAAAACTGTTTTTT. The chain links TRBV30 to TRBJ1-4; 8 nucleotides align to TRBD1. This CDR3 region has 14 residues. Germline V lookup: CDR1 GTSNPN, CDR2 SVGIG (reference sequence). The trim removed 8 bases at V and 8 bases at J, leaving 13 bases unmatched. The full variable domain, in which reference TRBV30 and TRBJ1-4 provide the parts outside the CDR3, is SQTIHQWPATLVQPVGSPLSLECTVEGTSNPNLYWYRQAAGRGLQLLFYSVGIGQISSEVPQNLSASRPQDRQFILSSKKLLLSDSGFYLCASDRGRNKEKLFFGSGTQLSVL.

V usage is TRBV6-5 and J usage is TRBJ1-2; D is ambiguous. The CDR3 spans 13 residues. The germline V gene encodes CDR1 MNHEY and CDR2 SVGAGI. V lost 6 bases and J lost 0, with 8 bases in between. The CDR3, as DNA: TGTGCCAGCAGGACCGAGGCTAACTATGGCTACACCTTC. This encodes CASRTEANYGYTF.

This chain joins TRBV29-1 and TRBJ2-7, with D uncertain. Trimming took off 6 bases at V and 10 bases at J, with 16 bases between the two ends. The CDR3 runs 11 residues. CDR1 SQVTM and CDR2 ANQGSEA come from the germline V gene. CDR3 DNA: TGCAGCGTCTCGGATCCTGAGAACCAGTACTTC. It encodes CSVSDPENQYF.

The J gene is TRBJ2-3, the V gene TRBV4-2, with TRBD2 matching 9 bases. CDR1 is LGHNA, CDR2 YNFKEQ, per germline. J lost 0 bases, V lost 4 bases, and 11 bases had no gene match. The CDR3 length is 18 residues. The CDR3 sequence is CASSPGLAQELSTDTQYF. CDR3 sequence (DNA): TGTGCCAGCAGCCCGGGACTAGCCCAAGAATTGAGCACAGATACGCAGTATTTT.

As DNA, the CDR3 is TGTGCCACCAGCACAGACAGGGGGCTAAGGTACACTGAAGCTTTCTTT. It specifies CATSTDRGLRYTEAFF. The chain combines TRBV15 with TRBJ1-1, with 10 nucleotides matching TRBD1. Germline loops: CDR1 LNHNV, CDR2 YYDKDF (reference sequence). CDR3 size: 16 residues. With 4 bases clipped from V and 3 bases from J, the junction kept 8 bases outside the gene matches.

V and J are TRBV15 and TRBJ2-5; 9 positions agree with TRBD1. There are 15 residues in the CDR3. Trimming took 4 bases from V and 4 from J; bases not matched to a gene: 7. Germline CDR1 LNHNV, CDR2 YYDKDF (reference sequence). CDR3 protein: CATSISGTGTETQYF. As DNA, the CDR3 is TGTGCCACCAGCATTTCCGGGACAGGGACAGAGACCCAGTACTTC.